Sequencing of this T cell receptor (beta chain) was carried out in a study of shared clonotypes between healthy human individuals. On this clone itself: Its antigen is as yet unknown.

Germline V CDR1 and CDR2: GTSNPN, SVGIG (reference sequence). The CDR3 length is 17 residues. The trim removed 3 bases at V and 5 bases at J, leaving 9 bases unmatched. Overall study results and limits: Unshared clonotypes carried lower generation probabilities than those common to all four donors.

Adult Caucasians living in Nashville, Tennessee made up all of the donors. The sorted-subset replicate PCRs were given about 210 ng DNA, which is around 29,000 T cell genomes. Clones were sequenced by immunoSEQ multiplex PCR, and TCRdb holds only the in-frame ones, with some missing. Of under 1,100,000 clones in the sample, roughly 75% were seen once. The rearrangement joins TRBV30 to TRBJ2-1, with TRBD2 matching over 14 bases. Sequencing was performed on memory CD4+ T cells sorted from blood. Regarding subset: CD45RA-negative fraction. The receptor comes from a young man in good health. The CDR3 region is CAWRRLGTSGRNNEQFF. As DNA, the CDR3 is TGTGCCTGGAGACGACTCGGGACTAGCGGGAGAAACAATGAGCAGTTCTTC. Full variable domain (missing parts from reference TRBV30 and TRBJ2-1): SQTIHQWPATLVQPVGSPLSLECTVEGTSNPNLYWYRQAAGRGLQLLFYSVGIGQISSEVPQNLSASRPQDRQFILSSKKLLLSDSGFYLCAWRRLGTSGRNNEQFFGPGTRLTVL.